The 12 T cell receptor beta chains presented below share a single source sample, sequenced in a study of CD8+CD57+ T cells in acquired aplastic anemia. The use of genomic DNA as template underpinned the TCR beta VDJ and CDR3 profiling. Each CDR3 protein is one row after TCRdb ran MiXCR on the reads. The sample lists approximately 170,000 distinct CDR3 sequences, approximately 50% occurring once. The source material was sorted CD4+, CD8+, or CD8+CD57+ T cells (not recorded which) from PBMCs. The source of these receptors is a human donor in good health, serving as a control.

This clonotype was detected only a few times. V and J are TRBV3-1 and TRBJ1-2; 12 bases match TRBD1. Germline values: CDR1 LGHDT, CDR2 YNNKEL (reference sequence). The trim removed 5 bases at V and 7 bases at J, leaving 11 bases unmatched. CDR3 length: 16 amino acids. In DNA, the CDR3 is TGTGCCAGCAGCTTCTCAAGGGACAGGGGGCGTGGTGGCTACACCTTC. Translation gives CASSFSRDRGRGGYTF. Together with reference TRBV3-1 and TRBJ1-2, the CDR3 gives the full variable domain: DTAVSQTPKYLVTQMGNDKSIKCEQNLGHDTMYWYKQDSKKFLKIMFSYNNKELIINETVPNRFSPKSPDKAHLNLHINSLELGDSAVYFCASSFSRDRGRGGYTFGSGTRLTVV.

The chain is built from TRBV19 and TRBJ2-6; D unclear. Deletions cut 10 bases from V and 2 bases from J, with 9 bases between. The CDR3 is 13 amino acids. Germline V gives CDR1 LNHDA, CDR2 SQIVND (reference sequence). The CDR3 DNA reads TGTGCCATCAATCCGGCTGGGGCCAACGTCCTGACTTTC. Protein product: CAINPAGANVLTF.

The chain has TRBV7-9 and TRBJ1-1; unclear D gene. CDR3 length: 13 amino acids. Trimming left V 3 bases short and J 6 bases short, with 11 bases between. From germline, CDR1 is SEHNR and CDR2 FQNEAQ (reference sequence). For the CDR3, the DNA is TGTGCCAGCAGCTTCCCAGCAGTCTCTGAAGCTTTCTTT. This sequence encodes CASSFPAVSEAFF.

The genes are TRBV10-3 and TRBJ1-2, with TRBD1 as a possible D gene (6 bases). The CDR3 totals 18 residues. Trimming removed 4 bases at V and 8 bases at J, with 29 bases between. CDR1 ENHRY and CDR2 SYGVKD come from the germline V gene. CDR3 nucleotide sequence: TGTGCCATCAGTGGGCCCCCCGGGGAGCTAGCGGGGGCTGACGGCTACACCTTC. It codes for CAISGPPGELAGADGYTF.

This chain uses TRBV7-6 with TRBJ2-7; 9 bases are a match to TRBD2. This CDR3 spans 15 amino acids. CDR1 and CDR2 (germline): SGHVS, FNYEAQ. V was clipped by 4 bases and J by 3 bases; unmatched bases: 7. This CDR3 reads CASSYYSGGSYEQYF. DNA of the CDR3: TGTGCCAGCAGCTACTATAGCGGGGGTAGCTACGAGCAGTACTTC.

This clonotype was observed many times. The junction departs from the called germline gene at one end, perhaps through a read error. V gene TRBV4-1 combines with J gene TRBJ2-1, with TRBD2 matching over 13 bases. Germline V gene sequence: CDR1 MGHRA, CDR2 YSYEKL. The CDR3 spans 14 residues. For the CDR3, the DNA is TGCGCCGGCAGCCCGGGACTAGCGGGGAATGAGCAGTTCTTC. Its protein product is CAGSPGLAGNEQFF.

V is TRBV20-1 and J is TRBJ1-1, with 12 bases identical to TRBD1. Germline CDR1 and CDR2: DFQATT and SNEGSKA (reference sequence). V lost 6 bases, J lost 3 bases, and 5 bases stayed unmatched. The CDR3 spans 14 residues. Written as DNA, the CDR3 is TGCAGTGCCCAGGGACAGGGGGCTTACACTGAAGCTTTCTTT. It specifies CSAQGQGAYTEAFF.

A remark on this clonotype: Sequence at one end of the junction differs from germline and may be a read error. This chain links TRBV7-3 with TRBJ1-6, with TRBD1 matching 8 bases. This CDR3 region has 16 residues. Looked up from germline, CDR1 is SGHTA and CDR2 is FQGTGA. The DNA for the CDR3 is TGCGCCAGCAGCCAAGATGGGCCAGGGGGCAGATCACCCCTCCACTTT. Protein product: CASSQDGPGGRSPLHF.

Details on this clonotype: A much bigger clone sits one base away, suggesting this may be a read error. The chain links TRBV11-3 to TRBJ2-1; 8 bases fit TRBD2. This CDR3 is 17 amino acids long. Germline V CDR1 and CDR2: SGHNT, YENEEA. V trimming: 4 bases; J trimming: 7 bases; junction bases outside the gene matches: 15. The DNA for the CDR3 is TGTGCCAGCAGCTCAAGACCGGTGCGGGGGGAAAGTAATGAGCAGTTCTTC. Translating gives CASSSRPVRGESNEQFF. Filled out from reference TRBV11-3 and TRBJ2-1, the complete variable domain reads EAGVVQSPRYKIIEKKQPVAFWCNPISGHNTLYWYLQNLGQGPELLIRYENEEAVDDSQLPKDRFSAERLKGVDSTLKIQPAELGDSAVYLCASSSRPVRGESNEQFFGPGTRLTVL.

The chain combines TRBV29-1 with TRBJ2-5; D unresolved. This CDR3 has 11 residues. Germline CDR1 reads SQVTM; CDR2 reads ANQGSEA. V lost 7 bases and J lost 5, with 11 bases in between. CDR3 amino acids: CSGRIQETQYF. CDR3 in DNA: TGCAGCGGACGGATTCAGGAGACCCAGTACTTC.

This chain links TRBV7-2 with TRBJ2-7, with TRBD1 matching over 8 bases. This CDR3 contains 15 residues. Trimming removed 3 bases from V and 6 bases from J; junction bases left unmatched: 10. Germline assignment: CDR1 SGHTA and CDR2 FQGNSA. Written as DNA, the CDR3 is TGTGCCAGCAGCTTGAACCCGGGACAGGAAGCCGAGCAGTACTTC. Translated: CASSLNPGQEAEQYF.

The chain has TRBV9 and TRBJ2-5; 10 bases map to TRBD2. Germline trimming cut 0 bases from V and 4 bases from J; bases unmatched to any gene: 9. The germline V gene encodes CDR1 SGDLS and CDR2 YYNGEE. CDR3 length: 17 amino acids. The CDR3 sequence: CASSVDPAGGRPETQYF. The CDR3 region has the DNA TGTGCCAGCAGCGTAGACCCAGCGGGGGGGCGTCCAGAGACCCAGTACTTC.